Listed below are T cell receptor beta chains from one sample, sequenced in a study of blood T cell repertoires in COVID-19. Profiling relied on immunoSEQ multiplex PCR, and the TCRdb table lists in-frame clones only, not all of them. Here the sample spans about 50,000 clones, 70% to 90% being singletons. Material: peripheral blood. These receptor sequences come from a human donor in a cohort sampled during active COVID-19. CDR3s include the opening cysteine and the closing phenylalanine or tryptophan. Fields, in order: clone size, D gene, V gene, J gene, CDR3 length, CDR3 protein, CDR3 DNA. A D gene is named only where the DNA matches it firmly. The listing skips clone size in some rows; elsewhere it reads once, few, many or a size class.

clone_size: -; d_call: -; v_call: TRBV3-1/TRBV3-2; j_call: TRBJ1-4; cdr3_length: 15; cdr3_aa: CASSQAKVGGEKLFF; cdr3_nt: TGTGCCAGCAGCCAAGCGAAAGTTGGAGGTGAAAAACTGTTTTTT
clone_size: -; d_call: -; v_call: TRBV29-1; j_call: TRBJ2-2; cdr3_length: 15; cdr3_aa: CSVAVAVPRGGELFF; cdr3_nt: TGCAGCGTTGCAGTAGCGGTGCCCCGGGGCGGGGAGCTGTTTTTT
clone_size: -; d_call: TRBD1; v_call: TRBV7-3; j_call: TRBJ2-2; cdr3_length: 15; cdr3_aa: CASSRDRGGTGELFF; cdr3_nt: TGTGCCAGCAGCCGCGACAGGGGCGGCACCGGGGAGCTGTTTTTT
clone_size: -; d_call: -; v_call: TRBV29-1; j_call: TRBJ2-1; cdr3_length: 12; cdr3_aa: CSVERADNEQFF; cdr3_nt: TGCAGCGTAGAGCGGGCTGACAATGAGCAGTTCTTC
clone_size: -; d_call: TRBD2; v_call: TRBV11-3; j_call: TRBJ2-1; cdr3_length: 15; cdr3_aa: CASSPGTSSYNEQFF; cdr3_nt: TGTGCCAGCAGCCCCGGGACTAGCTCCTACAATGAGCAGTTCTTC
clone_size: -; d_call: TRBD2; v_call: TRBV10-3; j_call: TRBJ2-3; cdr3_length: 19; cdr3_aa: CAIRRRLAGGALGTDTQYF; cdr3_nt: TGTGCCATCCGGCGGAGACTAGCGGGGGGCGCTTTGGGCACAGATACGCAGTATTTT
clone_size: -; d_call: TRBD1; v_call: TRBV19; j_call: TRBJ1-5; cdr3_length: 15; cdr3_aa: CASSKGQGSNQPQHF; cdr3_nt: TGTGCCAGTAGTAAAGGACAGGGTAGCAATCAGCCCCAGCATTTT
clone_size: -; d_call: -; v_call: TRBV5-1; j_call: TRBJ2-3; cdr3_length: 15; cdr3_aa: CASSLEGGLTDTQYF; cdr3_nt: TGCGCCAGCAGCTTGGAGGGCGGGCTCACAGATACGCAGTATTTT
clone_size: -; d_call: -; v_call: TRBV29-1; j_call: TRBJ1-3; cdr3_length: 13; cdr3_aa: CSVEPGFDDTIYF; cdr3_nt: TGCAGCGTTGAGCCGGGTTTTGATGACACCATATATTTT
clone_size: -; d_call: -; v_call: TRBV4-1; j_call: TRBJ1-5; cdr3_length: 15; cdr3_aa: CASSQVGGSNQPQHF; cdr3_nt: TGCGCCAGCAGCCAAGTCGGGGGGAGCAATCAGCCCCAGCATTTT
clone_size: -; d_call: TRBD1; v_call: TRBV24-1; j_call: TRBJ2-2; cdr3_length: 16; cdr3_aa: CATSDLKQGDTGELFF; cdr3_nt: TGTGCCACCAGTGATTTGAAACAGGGGGACACCGGGGAGCTGTTTTTT
clone_size: once; d_call: -; v_call: TRBV12-1; j_call: TRBJ1-5; cdr3_length: 18; cdr3_aa: CAAKLPGQGIGSNQPQHF; cdr3_nt: TGTGCCGCGAAATTACCGGGACAGGGTATCGGGAGCAATCAGCCCCAGCATTTT
clone_size: -; d_call: TRBD1; v_call: TRBV10-1; j_call: TRBJ2-2; cdr3_length: 17; cdr3_aa: CASSELPGTANTGELFF; cdr3_nt: TGCGCCAGCAGTGAGTTGCCCGGGACAGCGAACACCGGGGAGCTGTTTTTT
clone_size: -; d_call: TRBD1; v_call: TRBV12-3/TRBV12-4; j_call: TRBJ1-4; cdr3_length: 13; cdr3_aa: CASTGQGDEKLFF; cdr3_nt: TGTGCCAGCACCGGACAGGGGGATGAAAAACTGTTTTTT
clone_size: -; d_call: TRBD2; v_call: TRBV14; j_call: TRBJ2-3; cdr3_length: 18; cdr3_aa: CASSQVRGGRHLGDTQYF; cdr3_nt: TGTGCCAGCAGCCAAGTTCGCGGGGGGCGGCACTTGGGGGATACGCAGTATTTT
clone_size: -; d_call: TRBD1; v_call: TRBV5-6; j_call: TRBJ2-7; cdr3_length: 14; cdr3_aa: CASSPDRGGYEQYF; cdr3_nt: TGTGCCAGCAGCCCGGACAGGGGGGGCTACGAGCAGTACTTC
clone_size: -; d_call: TRBD2; v_call: TRBV9; j_call: TRBJ2-2; cdr3_length: 15; cdr3_aa: CASQTSGRGAGELFF; cdr3_nt: TGTGCCAGCCAGACTAGCGGGAGAGGTGCCGGGGAGCTGTTTTTT
clone_size: -; d_call: -; v_call: TRBV9; j_call: TRBJ2-5; cdr3_length: 14; cdr3_aa: CASSVGAGQETQYF; cdr3_nt: TGTGCCAGCAGCGTAGGGGCTGGACAAGAGACCCAGTACTTC
clone_size: -; d_call: TRBD1; v_call: TRBV6-5; j_call: TRBJ1-3; cdr3_length: 15; cdr3_aa: CASSYSRGRGNTIYF; cdr3_nt: TGTGCCAGCAGTTACTCCAGGGGGCGAGGAAACACCATATATTTT
clone_size: -; d_call: TRBD1; v_call: TRBV28; j_call: TRBJ1-4; cdr3_length: 15; cdr3_aa: CASSFPGTENEKLFF; cdr3_nt: TGTGCCAGCAGTTTTCCCGGGACAGAAAATGAAAAACTGTTTTTT
clone_size: -; d_call: -; v_call: TRBV2; j_call: TRBJ2-5; cdr3_length: 13; cdr3_aa: CATRDTSSGAQYF; cdr3_nt: TGTGCCACCCGGGACACCTCATCAGGGGCCCAGTACTTC
clone_size: -; d_call: -; v_call: TRBV4-1; j_call: TRBJ2-1; cdr3_length: 17; cdr3_aa: CASSLRIGGSSYNEQFF; cdr3_nt: TGCGCCAGCAGCCTCCGGATCGGAGGGAGCTCCTACAATGAGCAGTTCTTC
clone_size: once; d_call: TRBD1; v_call: TRBV7-8; j_call: TRBJ1-1; cdr3_length: 14; cdr3_aa: CASRIGTGAGEAFF; cdr3_nt: TGTGCCAGCAGGATCGGGACAGGGGCTGGTGAAGCTTTCTTT
clone_size: -; d_call: -; v_call: TRBV10-2; j_call: TRBJ2-1; cdr3_length: 13; cdr3_aa: CASSESNRNEQFF; cdr3_nt: TGCGCCAGCAGTGAGTCTAATCGGAATGAGCAGTTCTTC
clone_size: -; d_call: TRBD1; v_call: TRBV6-5; j_call: TRBJ2-7; cdr3_length: 14; cdr3_aa: CASSYSRGQGEQYF; cdr3_nt: TGTGCCAGCAGTTACTCGAGGGGGCAAGGCGAGCAGTACTTC
clone_size: -; d_call: TRBD2; v_call: TRBV7-3; j_call: TRBJ2-1; cdr3_length: 16; cdr3_aa: CASSLMGTSGGNEQFF; cdr3_nt: TGTGCCAGCAGCTTAATGGGGACTAGCGGGGGGAATGAGCAGTTCTTC